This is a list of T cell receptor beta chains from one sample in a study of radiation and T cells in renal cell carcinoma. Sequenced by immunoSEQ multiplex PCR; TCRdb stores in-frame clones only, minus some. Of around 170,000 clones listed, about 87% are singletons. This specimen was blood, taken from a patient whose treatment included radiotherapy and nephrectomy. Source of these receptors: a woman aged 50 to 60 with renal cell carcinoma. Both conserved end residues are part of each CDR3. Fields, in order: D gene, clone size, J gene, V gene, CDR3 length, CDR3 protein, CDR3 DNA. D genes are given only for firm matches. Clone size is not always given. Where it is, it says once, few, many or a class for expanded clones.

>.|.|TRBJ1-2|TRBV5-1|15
CASSLEREANYGYTF
TGCGCCAGCAGCTTGGAAAGGGAAGCTAACTATGGCTACACCTTC
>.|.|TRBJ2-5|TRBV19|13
CASLGDSQETQYF
TGTGCCAGTCTTGGGGACTCGCAAGAGACCCAGTACTTC
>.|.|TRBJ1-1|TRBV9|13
CASSVFEGTEAFF
TGTGCCAGCAGCGTCTTTGAAGGAACTGAAGCTTTCTTT
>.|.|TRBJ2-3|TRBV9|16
CASSAGPGHLTDTQYF
TGTGCCAGCAGCGCCGGGCCGGGACACCTCACAGATACGCAGTATTTT
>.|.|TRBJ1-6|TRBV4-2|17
CASSQPNPGSSNSPLHF
TGTGCCAGCAGCCAACCCAACCCAGGGTCCTCTAATTCACCCCTCCACTTT
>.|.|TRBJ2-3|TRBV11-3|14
CASSADGSTDTQYF
TGTGCCAGCAGCGCGGACGGAAGCACAGATACGCAGTATTTT
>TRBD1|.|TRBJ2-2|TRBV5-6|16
CASSWTGAPYTGELFF
TGTGCCAGCAGCTGGACAGGGGCCCCATACACCGGGGAGCTGTTTTTT
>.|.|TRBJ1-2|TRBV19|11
CASSILREYTF
TGTGCCAGTAGTATCCTGCGGGAGTACACCTTC
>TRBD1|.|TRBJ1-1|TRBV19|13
CASTQQGFTEAFF
TGTGCCAGTACTCAACAGGGGTTCACTGAAGCTTTCTTT
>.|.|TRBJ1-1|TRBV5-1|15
CASSLAGGGNTEAFF
TGCGCCAGCAGCTTGGCCGGAGGTGGTAACACTGAAGCTTTCTTT
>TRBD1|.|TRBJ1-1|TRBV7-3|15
CASSYQGGLNTEAFF
TGTGCCAGCAGCTACCAGGGGGGGTTGAACACTGAAGCTTTCTTT
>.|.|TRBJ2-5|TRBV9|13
CASSSGPAGTQYF
TGTGCCAGCAGCTCGGGCCCGGCTGGGACCCAGTACTTC
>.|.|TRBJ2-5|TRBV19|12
CASSSGQQTQYF
TGTGCCAGTAGTAGTGGACAGCAGACCCAGTACTTC
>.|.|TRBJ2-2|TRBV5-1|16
CASSLAREPNTGELFF
TGCGCCAGCAGCTTGGCGAGGGAGCCGAACACCGGGGAGCTGTTTTTT
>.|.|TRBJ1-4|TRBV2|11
CASSDGEKLFF
TGTGCCAGCAGTGACGGTGAAAAACTGTTTTTT
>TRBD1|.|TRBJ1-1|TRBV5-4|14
CASSDGQGPAEAFF
TGTGCCAGCAGCGACGGACAGGGTCCCGCTGAAGCTTTCTTT
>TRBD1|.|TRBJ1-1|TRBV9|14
CASSATGGGTEAFF
TGTGCCAGCAGCGCGACAGGGGGCGGAACTGAAGCTTTCTTT
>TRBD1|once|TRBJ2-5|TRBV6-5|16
CASSYLPGQPSGTQYF
TGTGCCAGCAGTTACCTTCCGGGACAGCCTTCGGGGACCCAGTACTTC
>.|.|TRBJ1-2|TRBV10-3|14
CAISEWTGNYGYTF
TGTGCCATCAGTGAATGGACGGGAAACTATGGCTACACCTTC
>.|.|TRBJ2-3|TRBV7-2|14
CASGPRSDTDTQYF
TGTGCCAGCGGACCCAGATCCGACACAGATACGCAGTATTTT
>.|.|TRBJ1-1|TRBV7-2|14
CASSSTAGNTEAFF
TGTGCCAGCAGCTCAACCGCAGGGAACACTGAAGCTTTCTTT
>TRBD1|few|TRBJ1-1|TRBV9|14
CASSELQGSTEAFF
TGTGCCAGCAGCGAACTACAGGGGAGCACTGAAGCTTTCTTT
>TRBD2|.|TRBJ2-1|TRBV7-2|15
CASSLSGGAYNEQFF
TGTGCCAGCAGCCTTAGCGGGGGGGCCTACAATGAGCAGTTCTTC
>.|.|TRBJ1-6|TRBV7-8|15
CASSLAGQYNSPLHF
TGTGCCAGCAGCTTAGCCGGACAGTATAATTCACCCCTCCACTTT
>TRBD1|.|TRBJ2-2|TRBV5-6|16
CASSPRQGQRTGELFF
TGTGCCAGCAGCCCCCGACAGGGGCAAAGGACCGGGGAGCTGTTTTTT
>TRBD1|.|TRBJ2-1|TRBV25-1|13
CATGDRVRNEQFF
TGTGCCACAGGGGACAGGGTGAGGAATGAGCAGTTCTTC
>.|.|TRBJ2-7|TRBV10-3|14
CAISNRFGYDEQYF
TGTGCCATCAGTAACCGTTTTGGCTACGACGAGCAGTACTTC
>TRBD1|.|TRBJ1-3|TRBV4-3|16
CASSQGTGDSGNTIYF
TGCGCCAGCAGCCAAGGGACAGGGGACTCTGGAAACACCATATATTTT
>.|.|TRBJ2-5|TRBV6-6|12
CASSSRGETQYF
TGTGCCAGCAGTTCCAGGGGAGAGACCCAGTACTTC
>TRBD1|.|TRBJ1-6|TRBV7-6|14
CASSPGGYNSPLHF
TGTGCCAGCAGCCCAGGGGGGTATAATTCACCCCTCCACTTT
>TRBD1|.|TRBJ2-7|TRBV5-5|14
CASSPFPGGYEQYF
TGTGCCAGCAGCCCCTTTCCAGGGGGTTACGAGCAGTACTTC
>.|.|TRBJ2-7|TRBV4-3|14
CASSRGDGGYEQYF
TGCGCCAGCAGCCGAGGGGACGGAGGCTACGAGCAGTACTTC
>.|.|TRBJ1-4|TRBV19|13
CASSTGLEEKLFF
TGTGCCAGTAGTACCGGGCTGGAGGAAAAACTGTTTTTT
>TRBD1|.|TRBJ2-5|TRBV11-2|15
CASSAGTGVWETQYF
TGTGCCAGCAGCGCCGGGACAGGAGTTTGGGAGACCCAGTACTTC
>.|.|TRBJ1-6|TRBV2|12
CASSVGNSPLHF
TGTGCCAGCAGTGTCGGGAATTCACCCCTCCACTTT
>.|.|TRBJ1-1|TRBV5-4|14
CASSLSLATTEAFF
TGTGCCAGCAGCTTGAGTCTGGCGACCACTGAAGCTTTCTTT
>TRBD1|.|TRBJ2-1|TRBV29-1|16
CSVEAGTANYYNEQFF
TGCAGCGTTGAGGCAGGGACAGCGAATTACTACAATGAGCAGTTCTTC
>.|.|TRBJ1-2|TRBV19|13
CASSSAIYYGYTF
TGTGCCAGTAGTTCGGCCATATACTATGGCTACACCTTC
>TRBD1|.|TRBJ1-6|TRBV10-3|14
CAIRKGQQNSPLHF
TGTGCCATCAGGAAGGGACAGCAAAATTCACCCCTCCACTTT
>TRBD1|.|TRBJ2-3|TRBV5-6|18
CASSFSSTGTGVTDTQYF
TGTGCCAGCAGTTTTTCCTCGACCGGGACAGGGGTCACAGATACGCAGTATTTT
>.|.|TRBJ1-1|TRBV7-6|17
CASRPFEGGGGKTEAFF
TGTGCCAGCAGACCTTTCGAGGGTGGCGGGGGAAAAACTGAAGCTTTCTTT
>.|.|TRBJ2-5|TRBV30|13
CAWSVGVGETQYF
TGTGCCTGGAGTGTTGGGGTTGGAGAGACCCAGTACTTC
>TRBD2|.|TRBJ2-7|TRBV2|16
CASAGTSGAKPYEQYF
TGTGCAAGCGCAGGGACTAGCGGGGCGAAACCCTACGAGCAGTACTTC
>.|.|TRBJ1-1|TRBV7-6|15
CASSEKQGLNTEAFF
TGTGCCAGCAGCGAAAAACAGGGCTTGAACACTGAAGCTTTCTTT
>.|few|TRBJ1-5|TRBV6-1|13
CASSEQSNQPQHF
TGTGCCAGCAGTGAACAGAGCAATCAGCCCCAGCATTTT
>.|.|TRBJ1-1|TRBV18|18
CASSPGLGDWAMNTEAFF
TGTGCCAGCTCGCCTGGGTTGGGGGATTGGGCCATGAACACTGAAGCTTTCTTT
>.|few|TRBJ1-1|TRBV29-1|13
CSAEGQVGTEAFF
TGCAGCGCCGAAGGGCAGGTTGGCACTGAAGCTTTCTTT
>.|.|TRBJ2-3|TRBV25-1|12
CASSERADTQYF
TGTGCCAGCAGTGAAAGGGCAGATACGCAGTATTTT
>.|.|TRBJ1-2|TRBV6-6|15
CASSYSIGANYGYTF
TGTGCCAGCAGTTACTCGATTGGAGCTAACTATGGCTACACCTTC
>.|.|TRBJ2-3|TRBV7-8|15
CASSLTQGGADTQYF
TGTGCCAGCAGCTTAACACAGGGAGGGGCAGATACGCAGTATTTT
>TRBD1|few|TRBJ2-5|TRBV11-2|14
CASSSGTGRETQYF
TGTGCCAGCAGCTCCGGGACAGGGCGGGAGACCCAGTACTTC
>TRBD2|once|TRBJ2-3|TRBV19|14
CASNPRGGTDTQYF
TGTGCCAGTAATCCCCGGGGGGGCACAGATACGCAGTATTTT
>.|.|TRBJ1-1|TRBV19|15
CASSPSKGELSEAFF
TGTGCCAGTAGTCCCAGTAAGGGAGAACTTTCTGAAGCTTTCTTT
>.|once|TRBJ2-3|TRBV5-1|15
CASSSTGLGTDTQYF
TGCGCCAGCAGTTCAACGGGTCTCGGGACAGATACGCAGTATTTT
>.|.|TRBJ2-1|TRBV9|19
CASSVAAGGVGSSYNEQFF
TGTGCCAGCAGCGTAGCTGCAGGGGGGGTCGGGAGCTCCTACAATGAGCAGTTCTTC
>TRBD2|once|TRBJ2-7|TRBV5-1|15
CASSPGGAGAYEQYF
TGCGCCAGCAGCCCCGGAGGAGCGGGGGCCTACGAGCAGTACTTC
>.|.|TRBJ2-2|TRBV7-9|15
CASSSSDLNTGELFF
TGTGCCAGCAGCTCCAGTGACCTGAACACCGGGGAGCTGTTTTTT
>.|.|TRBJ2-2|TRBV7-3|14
CASSLFSQGRELFF
TGTGCCAGCAGCTTATTTAGCCAGGGAAGGGAGCTGTTTTTT